This T cell receptor beta chain was documented in a study of T cells expressing NK-cell markers (dated by TCRdb to the early 2020s). About the study as a whole: Three sorted T-cell subsets (CD3+CD56+NKG2C+, CD3+CD56+NKG2C- and CD3+CD56-NKG2C+) from fewer than 10 donors had their TCR beta-chain repertoires profiled. Among the eight sequenced donors, seven were HCMV-seropositive and one was HCMV-seronegative. The study sequenced eight donors, all healthy volunteers chosen at random: three men and five women. The libraries were sequenced on Illumina HiSeq 2000/2500, MiSeq or NextSeq, producing 2 x 150 bp reads. The investigation overall reported the following: It remained unclear whether the expanded NKG2C-expressing T cell clones were specific for HCMV antigens. Those dominant clonotypes were again the most abundant among CD3+CD56-NKG2C+ cells in a few donors, at about 25-60.1%. In more than five donors, the dominant CD3+CD56+NKG2C+ clonotypes were found to rank among the top 10 CD8+ clonotypes and to make up roughly 1.0-8% of CD8+ T cells.

The instrument given in TCRdb is Illumina HiSeq 2000. 5'RACE template switching, by which a universal primer site and unique molecular identifiers were added, was used to make TCR beta cDNA libraries. Priming for cDNA synthesis came from the TCR beta constant segment, and two successive PCR amplification steps followed. As for the authors' bioinformatics: MIGEC was used to demultiplex reads and group reads by UMI, and MiTCR was used to assemble and quantify clonotypes. Only TCR cDNA sequences supported by at least two reads were kept to exclude erroneous sequences. Downstream repertoire analysis used the tcR package, and clonotypes were matched across fractions by CDR3 nucleotide sequence plus V segment. VDJmatch was used to annotate antigen specificity against VDJdb, with one amino acid substitution allowed in CDR3. The reads underwent TCRdb reprocessing, giving one record for each CDR3 protein sequence and no DNA. The V and J calls shown here were made by TCRdb, not taken from the authors' results. The table for this sample lists a few hundred thousand distinct CDR3 sequences. Around 4% of the sample is held by the ten biggest clonotypes.

HCMV serostatus was determined by detecting HCMV-specific IgG in serum with a commercial ELISA kit. Peripheral blood mononuclear cells were isolated from blood by Ficoll density gradient centrifugation. Remarks on this clonotype: The antigen this receptor binds is unknown.

The receptor was isolated from a young man in good health. Donor details come from another sample of the same person, matched by shared clones. Sequencing used blood T cells: a sorted CD56 or NKG2C T cell subset, CD4+ or CD8+ T cells, or bulk PBMC T cells (not recorded which).

The CDR3: CSASRLADKETDTQYF. Recombination joined TRBV20-1 with TRBJ2-3; absent DNA, TCRdb's TRBD2 call cannot be checked. There are 16 amino acids in the CDR3, from cysteine to phenylalanine inclusive. The DNA sequence is not available. CDR1 and CDR2, looked up from the germline V gene (reference sequence), are DFQATT and SNEGSKA.